This T cell receptor (beta chain) was sequenced during a study of blood T cell repertoires in COVID-19. Study-wide background: Sources were T cells, B-cell-depleted T cells, or PBMCs; the material itself was cDNA or gDNA.

TCRdb's table, derived via immunoSEQ multiplex PCR, lists solely in-frame clones and lacks some. The sample consists of about 200,000 clones, over 75% of them appearing once. The sequencing input was peripheral blood. This clonotype was obtained from a woman aged 40 to 49 with acute or convalescent COVID-19.

The CDR3 spells CASSPEPGTGGEAFF. The CDR3 nucleotides read TGCGCCAGCAGCCCTGAACCGGGGACAGGGGGTGAAGCTTTCTTT. The chain carries TRBV5-1 and TRBJ1-1; TRBD1 matches 11 bases. The germline V gene has CDR1 SGHRS and CDR2 YFSETQ. The trim removed 4 bases at V and 7 bases at J, leaving 9 bases unmatched. This CDR3 is built from 15 residues.